This T cell receptor (beta chain) was retrieved from a study of CD8 T cells in Susac syndrome. This clonotype was seen more than once but under ten times. This CDR3 spans 15 amino acids. With 3 bases removed from V and 6 bases from J, the gap between germline ends came to 18 bases. From germline, CDR1 is SGHVS and CDR2 FNYEAQ. TCR beta sequences were obtained from blood CD8+ and CD4+ T cells. RNA, at roughly 0.45 to 1 ug, was reverse transcribed with random hexamers. In TCRdb, the immunoSEQ multiplex PCR reads were re-called with MiXCR into one record per CDR3 protein. The profile shows 100,000 to 150,000 distinct CDR3 sequences, around 86% of them singletons.

The sequenced sample consisted of CD8+ T cells from PBMCs. The rearrangement links TRBV7-6 to TRBJ2-7; D might be TRBD2 (6 bases). The source of this sequence is a human donor with multiple sclerosis. CDR3 region: CASSFSGGVSAEQYF. CDR3 bases: TGTGCCAGCAGCTTTTCCGGGGGAGTTTCGGCCGAGCAGTACTTC.